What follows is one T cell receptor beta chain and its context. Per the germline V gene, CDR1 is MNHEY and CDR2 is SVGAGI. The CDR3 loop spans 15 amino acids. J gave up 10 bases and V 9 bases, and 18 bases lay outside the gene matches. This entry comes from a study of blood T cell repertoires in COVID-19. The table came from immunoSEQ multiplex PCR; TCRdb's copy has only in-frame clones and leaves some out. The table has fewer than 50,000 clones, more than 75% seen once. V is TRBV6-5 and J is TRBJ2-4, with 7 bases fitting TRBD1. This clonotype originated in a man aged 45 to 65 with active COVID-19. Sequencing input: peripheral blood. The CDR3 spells CASSQADETGAIQYF. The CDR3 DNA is TGTGCCAGTTCCCAAGCCGACGAAACAGGGGCGATTCAGTACTTC.